These 4 T cell receptor beta chains were all obtained from the same sample, sequenced in a study of blood T cells in healthy people across ages. With a J-beta primer mix and a sample-barcoded 5' primer, a second PCR ran roughly 6 to 12 cycles. MiXCR, applied by TCRdb to the 5' RACE reads, yields one record per CDR3 protein. The repertoire holds about 1.4 million distinct CDR3 sequences, with roughly 60% as singletons. Input material: blood. These receptors came from a man between 18 and 29 years old in good health.

V is TRBV5-6 and J is TRBJ2-5; a possible D gene is TRBD2 (6 bases). V was shortened by 3 bases and J by 11 bases, with 17 bases between the two germline ends. This CDR3 is 13 amino acids long. In germline, CDR1 is SGHDT, CDR2 YYEEEE. CDR3 sequence (DNA): TGTGCCAGCAGCTGGAGGGGACCTTTGGAGCAGTACTTC. Protein: CASSWRGPLEQYF.

The rearrangement joins TRBV5-5 to TRBJ2-5, with D possibly matching TRBD1 (6 bases). CDR1 is SGHKS and CDR2 is YYEKEE in the germline V gene (reference sequence). The V gene lost 4 bases and the J gene lost 11 bases, with 21 bases spanning the gap. The CDR3 spans 14 residues. CDR3 sequence (DNA): TGTGCCAGCAGCGTCCTACAGGGAGACAATGAGCAGTACTTC. Protein: CASSVLQGDNEQYF.

This sequence joins TRBV27 and TRBJ2-5, with 7 positions matching TRBD1. The CDR3 is made up of 15 amino acids. CDR1 and CDR2 (germline): MNHEY, SMNVEV (reference sequence). The V segment lost 4 bases and the J segment 1 base; nucleotides outside the gene matches: 6. The CDR3 region has the DNA TGTGCCAGCAGTTGCGAAGGACAGGCCCAAGAGACCCAGTACTTC. It translates to CASSCEGQAQETQYF.

The rearrangement links TRBV6-6 to TRBJ1-2, with TRBD1 identical over 7 bases. Per the germline V gene, CDR1 is MNHNY and CDR2 is SVGAGI (reference sequence). This CDR3 is 17 amino acids long. V shed 6 bases and J 0 bases; nucleotides not matched to a gene: 13. CDR3 loop: CASRTADRNHSNYGYTF. The CDR3 DNA follows: TGTGCCAGCAGAACAGCGGACAGGAATCATTCTAACTATGGCTACACCTTC.